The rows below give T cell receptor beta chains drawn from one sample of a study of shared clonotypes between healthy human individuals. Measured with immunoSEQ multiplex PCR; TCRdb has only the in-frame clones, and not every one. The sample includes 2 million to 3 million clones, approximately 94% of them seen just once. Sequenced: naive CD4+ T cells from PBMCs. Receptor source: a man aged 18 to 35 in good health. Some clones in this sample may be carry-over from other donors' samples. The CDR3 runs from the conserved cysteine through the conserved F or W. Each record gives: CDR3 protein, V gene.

CDR3aa: CASSPIAGRDRNTEAFF
v_gene: TRBV25-1

CDR3aa: CASSAQDRINTEAFF
v_gene: TRBV7-9

CDR3aa: CASSPKGAPAETQYF
v_gene: TRBV4-1

CDR3aa: CASKFGRENTEAFF
v_gene: TRBV19

CDR3aa: CASRSLAGPTQETQYF
v_gene: TRBV7-9

CDR3aa: CASSSREVLLF
v_gene: TRBV7-9

CDR3aa: CASSFELAGAYEQYF
v_gene: TRBV28

CDR3aa: CASSPRLTTGPNTGELFF
v_gene: TRBV18

CDR3aa: CASSLLPWQGATNEKLFF
v_gene: TRBV28

CDR3aa: CASSPGQGSTGLEQYF
v_gene: TRBV7-9

CDR3aa: CASSEQPQHF
v_gene: TRBV6-1

CDR3aa: CASSRTDANSPLHF
v_gene: TRBV18

CDR3aa: CASSVGTGGPYEQYF
v_gene: TRBV9

CDR3aa: CASSETGSGTEAFF
v_gene: TRBV7-8

CDR3aa: CASSYVSSYWSGSSGNTIYF
v_gene: TRBV5-1

CDR3aa: CASSDRRGVNTEAFF
v_gene: TRBV2

CDR3aa: CSVGRAGYNEQFF
v_gene: TRBV29-1

CDR3aa: CASSLREGSYNEQFF
v_gene: TRBV5-1

CDR3aa: CASRQGASYEQYF
v_gene: TRBV27

CDR3aa: CASSWDYSEEKLFF
v_gene: TRBV18

CDR3aa: CASSEGGIGEKLFF
v_gene: TRBV6-1

CDR3aa: CASSFWDKTGSYTF
v_gene: TRBV28

CDR3aa: CASSLMRRISTDTQYF
v_gene: TRBV28

CDR3aa: CASSRAGPYNEQFF
v_gene: TRBV7-3

CDR3aa: CASSITRDRWSRRTEAFF
v_gene: TRBV19

CDR3aa: CASSPLMDGNQPQHF
v_gene: TRBV28

CDR3aa: CASSSYGTSGRNSYNEQFF
v_gene: TRBV7-9

CDR3aa: CASSLTRSYEQYF
v_gene: TRBV7-2

CDR3aa: CASWGAPRDKNIQYF
v_gene: TRBV2

CDR3aa: CASSNYNEQFF
v_gene: TRBV5-8